The table lists the clone carrying this TCR beta chain with many counts. The data belong to a study of blood T cells in healthy people across ages. This CDR3 spans 16 amino acids. After removal of 4 bases from V and 4 bases from J, the junction contained 10 bases not matched to a gene. Germline CDR1 is SGDLS and CDR2 is YYNGEE. The second PCR ran about 6 to 12 cycles with a sample-barcoded 5' primer and J-beta primers. Each CDR3 protein gets one entry after TCRdb re-called the 5' RACE reads with MiXCR. This table holds some 1.4 million distinct CDR3 sequences, approximately 40% found once. The receptor was derived from a young woman in good health. Sequencing was performed on blood. The chain joins TRBV9 to TRBJ2-7; 11 nucleotides match TRBD1. DNA of the CDR3: TGTGCCAGCAGCCCGAACTCTGGGACAGGGGGGTACGAGCAGTACTTC. As protein: CASSPNSGTGGYEQYF.